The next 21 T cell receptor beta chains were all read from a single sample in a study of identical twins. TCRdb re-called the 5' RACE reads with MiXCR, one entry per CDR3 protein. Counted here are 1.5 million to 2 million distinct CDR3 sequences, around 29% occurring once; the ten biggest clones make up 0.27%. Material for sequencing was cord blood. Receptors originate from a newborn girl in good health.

The CDR3 spells CASAMGLPYNEQFF. In DNA form, the CDR3 reads TGCGCCAGCGCCATGGGACTACCGTACAATGAGCAGTTCTTC. The genes are TRBV5-1 and TRBJ2-1, with 7 bases that match TRBD2. Per the germline V gene, CDR1 is SGHRS and CDR2 is YFSETQ. V lost 7 bases to trimming and J lost 4 bases; unmatched junction nucleotides: 8. CDR3 size: 14 residues.

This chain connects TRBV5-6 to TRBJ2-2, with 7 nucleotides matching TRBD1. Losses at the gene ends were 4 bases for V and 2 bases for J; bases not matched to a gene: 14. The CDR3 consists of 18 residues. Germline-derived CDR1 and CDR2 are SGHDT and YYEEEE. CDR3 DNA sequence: TGTGCCAGCAGCCCGGAGGAGATACAGGGGCGAAACACCGGGGAGCTGTTTTTT. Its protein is CASSPEEIQGRNTGELFF.

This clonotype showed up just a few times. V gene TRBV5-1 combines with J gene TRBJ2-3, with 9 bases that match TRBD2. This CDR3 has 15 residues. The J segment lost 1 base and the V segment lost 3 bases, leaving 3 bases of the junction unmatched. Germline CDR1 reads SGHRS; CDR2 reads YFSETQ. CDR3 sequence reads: CASSSGTSRTDTQYF. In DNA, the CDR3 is TGCGCCAGCAGCTCCGGGACTAGCCGCACAGATACGCAGTATTTT. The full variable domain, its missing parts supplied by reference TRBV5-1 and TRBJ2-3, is KAGVTQTPRYLIKTRGQQVTLSCSPISGHRSVSWYQQTPGQGLQFLFEYFSETQRNKGNFPGRFSGRQFSNSRSEMNVSTLELGDSALYLCASSSGTSRTDTQYFGPGTRLTVL.

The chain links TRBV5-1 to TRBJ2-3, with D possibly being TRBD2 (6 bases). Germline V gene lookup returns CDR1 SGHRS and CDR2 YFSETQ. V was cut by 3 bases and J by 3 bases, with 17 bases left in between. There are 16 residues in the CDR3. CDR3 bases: TGCGCCAGCAGCTGGGGGGTAATAGGTTTAACAGATACGCAGTATTTT. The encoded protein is CASSWGVIGLTDTQYF.

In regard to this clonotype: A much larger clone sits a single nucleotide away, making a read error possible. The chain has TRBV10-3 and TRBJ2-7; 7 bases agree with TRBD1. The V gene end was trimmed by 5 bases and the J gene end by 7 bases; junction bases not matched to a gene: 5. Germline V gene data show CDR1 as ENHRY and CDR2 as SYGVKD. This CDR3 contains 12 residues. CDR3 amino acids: CAISSTGDEQYF. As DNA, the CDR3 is TGTGCCATCAGTTCAACAGGGGATGAGCAGTACTTC.

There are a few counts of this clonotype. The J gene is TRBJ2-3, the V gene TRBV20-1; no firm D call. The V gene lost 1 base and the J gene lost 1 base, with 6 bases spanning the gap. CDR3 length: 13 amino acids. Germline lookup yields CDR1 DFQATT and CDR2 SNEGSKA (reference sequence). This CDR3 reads CSARGVRTDTQYF. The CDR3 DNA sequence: TGCAGTGCTAGAGGTGTTCGCACAGATACGCAGTATTTT.

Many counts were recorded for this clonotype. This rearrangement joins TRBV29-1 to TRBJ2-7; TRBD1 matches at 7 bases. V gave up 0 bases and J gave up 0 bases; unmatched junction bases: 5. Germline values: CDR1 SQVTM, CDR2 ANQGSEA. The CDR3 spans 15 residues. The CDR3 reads CSVEDWPGGSYEQYF. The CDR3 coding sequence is TGCAGCGTTGAAGATTGGCCAGGGGGCTCCTACGAGCAGTACTTC.

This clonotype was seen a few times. CDR3 in DNA: TGTGCCAGCAGCTCCCGGGACAGGGATATGGAGACCCAGTACTTC. It is translated as CASSSRDRDMETQYF. The chain employs TRBV7-9 and TRBJ2-5; 9 bases are a match to TRBD1. The V gene's germline CDR1 is SEHNR and CDR2 FQNEAQ (reference sequence). The ends lost 4 bases at V and 5 bases at J; junction bases unmatched: 8. The CDR3 has 15 amino acids.

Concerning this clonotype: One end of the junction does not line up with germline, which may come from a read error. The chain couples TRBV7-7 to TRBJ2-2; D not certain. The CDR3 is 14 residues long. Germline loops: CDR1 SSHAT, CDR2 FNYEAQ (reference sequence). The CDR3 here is CASSLALYTGELFF. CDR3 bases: TGTGCTAGCAGCTTAGCCCTATACACCGGGGAGCTGTTTTTT.

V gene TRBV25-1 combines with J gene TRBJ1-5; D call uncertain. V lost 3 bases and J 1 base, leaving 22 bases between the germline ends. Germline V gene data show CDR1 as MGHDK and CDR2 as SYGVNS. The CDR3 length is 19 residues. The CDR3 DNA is TGTGCCAGCAGTGATCTCGACATCGACTTGAGGAGAAGCAATCAGCCCCAGCATTTT. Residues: CASSDLDIDLRRSNQPQHF.

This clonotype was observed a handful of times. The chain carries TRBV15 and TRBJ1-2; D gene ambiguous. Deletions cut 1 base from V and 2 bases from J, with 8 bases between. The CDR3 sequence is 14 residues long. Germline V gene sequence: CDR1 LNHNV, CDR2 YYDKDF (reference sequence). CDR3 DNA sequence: TGTGCCACCAGCAGAGGTCTAGGGAACTATGGCTACACCTTC. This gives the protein CATSRGLGNYGYTF.

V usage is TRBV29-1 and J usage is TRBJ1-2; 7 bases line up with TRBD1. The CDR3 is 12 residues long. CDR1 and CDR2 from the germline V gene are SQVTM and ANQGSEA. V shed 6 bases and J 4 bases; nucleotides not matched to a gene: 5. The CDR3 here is CSVTGVSYGYTF. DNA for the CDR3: TGCAGCGTCACAGGGGTTAGCTATGGCTACACCTTC.

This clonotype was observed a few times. In DNA form, the CDR3 reads TGTGCCAGCAGTTTAGGACCGCCTTTTAATGAGCAGTTCTTC. Its translation is CASSLGPPFNEQFF. The chain employs TRBV28 and TRBJ2-1, with D unclear. The germline V gene encodes CDR1 MDHEN and CDR2 SYDVKM. The CDR3 has 14 amino acids. The V gene lost 2 bases and the J gene lost 7 bases, with 12 bases spanning the gap. Complete variable domain (other parts from reference TRBV28 and TRBJ2-1): DVKVTQSSRYLVKRTGEKVFLECVQDMDHENMFWYRQDPGLGLRLIYFSYDVKMKEKGDIPEGYSVSREKKERFSLILESASTNQTSMYLCASSLGPPFNEQFFGPGTRLTVL.

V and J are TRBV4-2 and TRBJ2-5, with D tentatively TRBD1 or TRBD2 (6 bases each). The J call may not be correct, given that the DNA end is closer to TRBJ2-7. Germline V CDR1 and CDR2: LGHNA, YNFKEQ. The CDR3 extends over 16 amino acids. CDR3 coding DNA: TGTGCCAGCAGCCAACTGGACTACAGGGACCATTACGAGCAGTACTTC. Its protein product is CASSQLDYRDHYEQYF.

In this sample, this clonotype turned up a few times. DNA for the CDR3: TGCAGTGCTAGGGTTCTGGGACAGGGGAATGAGCAGTTCTTC. Amino acid sequence: CSARVLGQGNEQFF. The rearrangement links TRBV20-1 to TRBJ2-1, with 10 bases that match TRBD1. Germline values: CDR1 DFQATT, CDR2 SNEGSKA (reference sequence). Trimming at V came to 3 bases and at J to 7 bases, leaving 6 bases not matched to a gene. The CDR3 is 14 amino acids.

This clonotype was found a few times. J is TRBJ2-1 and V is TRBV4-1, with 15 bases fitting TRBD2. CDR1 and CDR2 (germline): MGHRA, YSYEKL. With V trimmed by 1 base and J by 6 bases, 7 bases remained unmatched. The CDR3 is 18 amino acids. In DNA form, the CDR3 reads TGCGCCAGCAGCCAAGCCCCACGGACTAGCGGGAGGGCCAATGAGCAGTTCTTC. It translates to CASSQAPRTSGRANEQFF.

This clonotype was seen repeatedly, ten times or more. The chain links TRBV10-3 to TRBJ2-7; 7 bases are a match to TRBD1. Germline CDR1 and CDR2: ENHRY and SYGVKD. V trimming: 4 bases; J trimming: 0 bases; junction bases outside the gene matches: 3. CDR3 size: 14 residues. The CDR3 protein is CAISAGQLSYEQYF. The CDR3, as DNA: TGTGCCATCAGTGCGGGACAGCTCTCCTACGAGCAGTACTTC.

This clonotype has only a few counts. The CDR3 loop reads CSALQGTGANQPQHF. The CDR3 nucleotides read TGCAGTGCTTTACAGGGGACAGGGGCAAATCAGCCCCAGCATTTT. The chain employs TRBV20-1 and TRBJ1-5; 10 nucleotides match TRBD1. The V gene's germline CDR1 is DFQATT and CDR2 SNEGSKA (reference sequence). V gave up 5 bases and J gave up 4 bases; unmatched junction bases: 8. The CDR3 sequence is 15 residues long.

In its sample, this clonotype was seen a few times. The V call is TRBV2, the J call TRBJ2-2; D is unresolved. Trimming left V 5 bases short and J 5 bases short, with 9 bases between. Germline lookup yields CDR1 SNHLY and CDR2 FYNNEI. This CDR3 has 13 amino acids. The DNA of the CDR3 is TGTGCCAGCAGTAGTAGTGAAACCGGGGAGCTGTTTTTT. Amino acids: CASSSSETGELFF. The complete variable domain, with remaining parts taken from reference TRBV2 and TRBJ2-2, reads EPEVTQTPSHQVTQMGQEVILRCVPISNHLYFYWYRQILGQKVEFLVSFYNNEISEKSEIFDDQFSVERPDGSNFTLKIRSTKLEDSAMYFCASSSSETGELFFGEGSRLTVL.

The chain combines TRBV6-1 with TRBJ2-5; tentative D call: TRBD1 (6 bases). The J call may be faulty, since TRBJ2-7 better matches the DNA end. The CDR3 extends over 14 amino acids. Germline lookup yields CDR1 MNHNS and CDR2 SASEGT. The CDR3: CASSAWDTLNEQYF. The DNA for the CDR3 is TGTGCCAGCAGTGCGTGGGACACCCTCAACGAGCAGTACTTC.

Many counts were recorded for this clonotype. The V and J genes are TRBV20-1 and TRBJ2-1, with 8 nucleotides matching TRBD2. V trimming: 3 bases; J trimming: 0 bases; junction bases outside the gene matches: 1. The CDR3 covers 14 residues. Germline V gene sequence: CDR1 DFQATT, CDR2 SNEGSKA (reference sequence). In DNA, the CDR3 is TGCAGTGCTAGCGGGGGGGGCTCCTACAATGAGCAGTTCTTC. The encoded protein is CSASGGGSYNEQFF.